The clone carrying this T cell receptor beta chain was picked up a small number of times. Antigen specificity is unknown. There were TCR beta CDR3 regions amplified from RNA transcripts. Using the HTBI primer set, a first-round RT-PCR was run on the TCR CDR3. TCRdb redid the calling of the multiplex PCR reads with MiXCR, one entry per CDR3 protein. The table records more than 350,000 distinct CDR3 sequences, approximately 15% of them present only once. These data come from a study of T cells in Graves' hyperthyroidism and ophthalmopathy. General study findings and limits: Most thyroid clonotypes with frequency above 0.001 were detected in blood. Separation of ophthalmopathy from stable hyperthyroidism was achieved by a 13 V-J model.

Looked up from germline, CDR1 is SGHDN and CDR2 is FVKESK. CDR3 length: 13 amino acids. Trimming took 4 bases from V and 8 from J; bases not matched to a gene: 7. The source material was blood. The sequence came from a woman aged 30 to 39 with Graves' ophthalmopathy. The chain uses TRBV14 and TRBJ1-2; 7 bases agree with TRBD1. Written as DNA, the CDR3 is TGTGCCAGCAGCCCCTATACAGGGGAAGGCTACACCTTC. Residues: CASSPYTGEGYTF.